These 20 T cell receptor beta chains share one sample of origin, sequenced in a study of radiotherapy plus CTLA-4 blockade in lung cancer. Here immunoSEQ multiplex PCR was the method, and the copy in TCRdb shows in-frame clones only, minus some. The sample contains approximately 82,000 clones, under 85% of which appear only once. Here the sequenced sample was peripheral blood, taken from a patient treated with radiotherapy plus ipilimumab. These TCRs come from a human donor with non-small cell lung cancer that progressed on radiotherapy plus ipilimumab.

The CDR3 nucleotides read TGTGCCAGCACCAGTAGCGGGGGCCCGGTTGAGACCCAGTACTTC. It translates to CASTSSGGPVETQYF. The chain couples TRBV27 to TRBJ2-5, with 9 positions matching TRBD2. V was pared by 7 bases and J by 5 bases, with 11 bases of the junction left unmatched. Germline CDR1 reads MNHEY; CDR2 reads SMNVEV (reference sequence). The CDR3 extends over 15 amino acids.

The rearrangement links TRBV9 to TRBJ1-2; D remains unclear. This CDR3 has 18 residues. Trimming took 0 bases from V and 7 from J, leaving 25 bases between them. Germline values: CDR1 SGDLS, CDR2 YYNGEE. This CDR3 reads CASSVGIYGVGESGGYTF. The CDR3 DNA sequence: TGTGCCAGCAGCGTAGGAATTTATGGTGTCGGGGAATCTGGTGGCTACACCTTC.

The chain is built from TRBV25-1 and TRBJ1-5; D might be TRBD1 (6 bases). The CDR3 sequence is 13 residues long. In germline, CDR1 is MGHDK, CDR2 SYGVNS. With 9 bases removed from V and 2 bases from J, the gap between germline ends came to 11 bases. CDR3 coding DNA: TGTGCCAGTACCAGGGGCGGCAATCAGCCCCAGCATTTT. It codes for CASTRGGNQPQHF.

CDR3 bases: TGTGCCAGCAGTTTCCAGGCAGGGGGCCGTTCACCCCTCCACTTT. It translates to CASSFQAGGRSPLHF. This chain links TRBV28 with TRBJ1-6, with TRBD1 identical over 8 bases. V dropped 3 bases and J dropped 9; count of bases not matched to a gene: 7. Germline V gene data show CDR1 as MDHEN and CDR2 as SYDVKM. The CDR3 sequence is 15 residues long. Using reference TRBV28 and TRBJ1-6 for the parts outside the CDR3, the full variable domain is DVKVTQSSRYLVKRTGEKVFLECVQDMDHENMFWYRQDPGLGLRLIYFSYDVKMKEKGDIPEGYSVSREKKERFSLILESASTNQTSMYLCASSFQAGGRSPLHFGNGTRLTVT.

The chain carries TRBV27 and TRBJ2-7; 7 positions agree with TRBD1. Germline V gene data show CDR1 as MNHEY and CDR2 as SMNVEV (reference sequence). CDR3 length equals 15 residues. The V segment lost 7 bases and the J segment 4 bases; nucleotides outside the gene matches: 13. The CDR3 sequence: CASTSKGATLYEQYF. CDR3 DNA: TGTGCCAGCACCTCGAAGGGGGCTACCTTGTACGAGCAGTACTTC.

The DNA for the CDR3 is TGCGCCAGCAGCTTGGCCGGGTCTCTTATCTCTGGGGCCAACGTCCTGACTTTC. Residues: CASSLAGSLISGANVLTF. The chain links TRBV5-1 to TRBJ2-6; D is unresolved. The CDR3 totals 18 residues. Germline CDR1 SGHRS, CDR2 YFSETQ. Deletions cut 0 bases from V and 0 bases from J, with 13 bases between. Full variable domain (remainder filled in from reference TRBV5-1 and TRBJ2-6): KAGVTQTPRYLIKTRGQQVTLSCSPISGHRSVSWYQQTPGQGLQFLFEYFSETQRNKGNFPGRFSGRQFSNSRSEMNVSTLELGDSALYLCASSLAGSLISGANVLTFGAGSRLTVL.

V and J are TRBV6-5 and TRBJ2-1; a possible D gene is TRBD2 (6 bases). This CDR3 is built from 13 residues. V shed 6 bases and J shed 4 bases, with 10 bases lying between them. Germline CDR1 is MNHEY and CDR2 is SVGAGI. This CDR3 is CASRGSGYNEQFF. The DNA for the CDR3 is TGTGCCAGCAGGGGGAGCGGGTACAATGAGCAGTTCTTC.

The chain couples TRBV7-3 to TRBJ2-5, with 13 positions matching TRBD2. The CDR3 spans 16 residues. V lost 4 bases, J lost 1 base, and 3 bases stayed unmatched. Germline-derived CDR1 and CDR2 are SGHTA and FQGTGA. DNA of the CDR3: TGTGCCAGCAGCTCCCGGACTAGCGGGGGCCAAGAGACCCAGTACTTC. The encoded protein is CASSSRTSGGQETQYF.

The chain couples TRBV6-5 to TRBJ1-2, with 9 nucleotides matching TRBD1. The length of the CDR3 is 11 residues. V lost 6 bases and J lost 7; bases outside the gene matches: 0. In germline, CDR1 is MNHEY, CDR2 SVGAGI. CDR3 nucleotides: TGTGCCAGCAGGGACAGGGGTGGCTACACCTTC. Translated, it gives CASRDRGGYTF.

This clone was detected only a few times. The rearrangement uses TRBV7-2 and TRBJ2-7, with D tentatively TRBD2 (5 bases). The CDR3 spans 14 residues. The V and J ends lost 2 bases and 2 bases respectively, with 10 bases between them. Germline V gene lookup returns CDR1 SGHTA and CDR2 FQGNSA. CDR3 sequence: CASSLPSPTYEQYF. In nucleotides, the CDR3 is TGTGCCAGCAGCTTACCTAGCCCGACCTACGAGCAGTACTTC.

The CDR3 here is CASSQDSLAGYQETQYF. Here the CDR3 DNA reads TGCGCCAGCAGCCAAGATAGCCTAGCGGGGTACCAAGAGACCCAGTACTTC. The V gene is TRBV4-3, the J gene TRBJ2-5; 9 bases map to TRBD2. The germline V gene has CDR1 LGHNA and CDR2 YSLEER. Losses at the gene ends were 0 bases for V and 0 bases for J; bases not matched to a gene: 5. The CDR3 is 17 amino acids.

The chain couples TRBV11-2 to TRBJ1-6; D remains unclear. Germline CDR1 and CDR2: SGHAT and FQNNGV. The length of the CDR3 is 15 residues. Between the trimmed V and J ends, which lost 1 base and 6 bases, there was a span of 10 bases. In DNA, the CDR3 is TGTGCCAGCAGCTTAGGGACGCCAATTAATTCACCCCTCCACTTT. It yields the protein CASSLGTPINSPLHF.

For the CDR3, the DNA is TGTGCCAGCAGATCCGACGTCTACGAGCAGTACTTC. It encodes CASRSDVYEQYF. The rearrangement links TRBV5-8 to TRBJ2-7; no definite D call. The germline gives CDR1 SGHTS, CDR2 YDEGEE. V was clipped by 5 bases and J by 3 bases, with 9 bases between them. The CDR3 is 12 residues long.

Points on this clone: Other DNA sequences in the sample encode the same CDR3. The V and J genes are TRBV19 and TRBJ2-7; 14 positions match TRBD2. Germline V gives CDR1 LNHDA, CDR2 SQIVND (reference sequence). The junction had 9 bases not matched to a gene; V was cut back by 5 bases and J by 6 bases. The length of the CDR3 is 16 residues. The CDR3, as DNA: TGTGCCAGTAGTTCGACTAGCGGGAGGGCCAAATCCGAGCAGTACTTC. Translated, it gives CASSSTSGRAKSEQYF.

This sequence joins TRBV2 and TRBJ2-2; D is uncertain. CDR3 size: 13 residues. Germline V gives CDR1 SNHLY, CDR2 FYNNEI. V was trimmed by 6 bases and J by 4 bases, leaving 9 bases between them. CDR3 nucleotide sequence: TGTGCCAGCAGGGTTTATGGCACCGGGGAGCTGTTTTTT. Amino acids: CASRVYGTGELFF.

This clone was counted between two and nine times. The chain joins TRBV10-3 to TRBJ1-3; a weak D match, TRBD1 (6 bases). V was shortened by 4 bases and J by 0 bases, with 7 bases between the two germline ends. The CDR3 runs to 14 residues. The germline gives CDR1 ENHRY, CDR2 SYGVKD. The CDR3 region has the DNA TGTGCCATCAGTGGGACAGACTCTGGAAACACCATATATTTT. As protein: CAISGTDSGNTIYF.

The chain is built from TRBV2 and TRBJ1-1; no definite D call. V was shortened by 2 bases and J by 4 bases, with 14 bases between the two germline ends. This CDR3 region has 15 residues. From germline, CDR1 is SNHLY and CDR2 FYNNEI. CDR3 DNA: TGTGCCAGCAGTGAACGGGCACCCCCGGCCACTGAAGCTTTCTTT. Protein: CASSERAPPATEAFF.

This chain links TRBV5-1 with TRBJ2-7; TRBD1 might be the D (6 bases). This CDR3 spans 13 amino acids. The germline gives CDR1 SGHRS, CDR2 YFSETQ. Deletions cut 0 bases from V and 4 bases from J, with 8 bases between. The chain's CDR3 is CASSLDREYEQYF. In DNA, the CDR3 is TGCGCCAGCAGCTTGGACAGGGAGTACGAGCAGTACTTC. Variable domain in full (rest from reference TRBV5-1 and TRBJ2-7): KAGVTQTPRYLIKTRGQQVTLSCSPISGHRSVSWYQQTPGQGLQFLFEYFSETQRNKGNFPGRFSGRQFSNSRSEMNVSTLELGDSALYLCASSLDREYEQYFGPGTRLTVT.

The V and J genes are TRBV18 and TRBJ1-1; TRBD1 matches at 8 bases. The CDR3 loop spans 17 amino acids. Looked up from germline, CDR1 is KGHSH and CDR2 is LQKENI. Germline trimming cut 1 base from V and 3 bases from J; bases unmatched to any gene: 10. The CDR3 DNA reads as TGTGCCAGCTCACCACTCAGGGGGCGTGGAGGAGACACTGAAGCTTTCTTT. Residues: CASSPLRGRGGDTEAFF.

CDR3 in amino acids: CATEGGSNQPQHF. The CDR3 nucleotides are TGTGCCACCGAGGGGGGTAGCAATCAGCCCCAGCATTTT. This chain uses TRBV10-3 with TRBJ1-5; perhaps TRBD1 as D (6 bases). Germline lookup yields CDR1 ENHRY and CDR2 SYGVKD. The CDR3 is made up of 13 amino acids. Trimming removed 10 bases from V and 0 bases from J, with 10 bases in between.